The 8 T cell receptor beta chains below all came from one sample that was sequenced in a study of blood T cell repertoires in COVID-19. The method was immunoSEQ multiplex PCR; TCRdb's version includes in-frame clones alone and lacks a portion of them. The table records 130,000 to 150,000 clones, around 86% of them present only once. Sequenced input: peripheral blood. The receptors stem from a man aged 50 or older who had recovered from COVID-19.

The chain has TRBV6-2 or TRBV6-3 and TRBJ2-7; D unclear. Germline values: CDR1 MNHEY, CDR2 SVGEGT. V was pared by 5 bases and J by 2 bases, with 10 bases between. The CDR3 extends over 13 amino acids. The CDR3 reads CASSRDFPYEQYF. In nucleotides, the CDR3 is TGTGCCAGCAGTCGAGACTTCCCCTACGAGCAGTACTTC.

The chain employs TRBV6-5 and TRBJ1-6; D gene ambiguous. The CDR3 runs 14 residues. In germline, CDR1 is MNHEY, CDR2 SVGAGI. V lost 2 bases and J 5 bases, leaving 7 bases between the germline ends. For the CDR3, the DNA is TGTGCCAGCAGTTACGGGCAGAATAATTCACCCCTCCACTTT. Its translation is CASSYGQNNSPLHF.

The V call is TRBV29-1, the J call TRBJ1-2, with 9 bases matching TRBD1. The CDR3 sequence is 14 residues long. Germline V gene sequence: CDR1 SQVTM, CDR2 ANQGSEA. The trim removed 7 bases at V and 1 base at J, leaving 7 bases unmatched. CDR3 DNA sequence: TGCAGCGCTTTGACGACAGGGGGTAACTATGGCTACACCTTC. It specifies CSALTTGGNYGYTF.

CDR3: CASSVGGRGSGANVLTF. In DNA form, the CDR3 reads TGTGCCAGCAGTGTAGGGGGACGGGGCTCTGGGGCCAACGTCCTGACTTTC. The V gene is TRBV2, the J gene TRBJ2-6; a weak D match, TRBD1 (6 bases). Trimming removed 4 bases from V and 0 bases from J, with 13 bases in between. This CDR3 region has 17 residues. The germline V gene encodes CDR1 SNHLY and CDR2 FYNNEI.

This chain joins TRBV24-1 and TRBJ1-4; the D is unclear. The germline V and J ends were trimmed by 8 bases and 0 bases, with 9 bases remaining between them. The CDR3 sequence is 14 residues long. From germline, CDR1 is KGHDR and CDR2 SFDVKD. The CDR3 sequence: CATTLFATNEKLFF. The CDR3 coding sequence is TGTGCCACCACTCTTTTTGCAACTAATGAAAAACTGTTTTTT.

CDR3 residues: CASSGSNQPQHF. The CDR3, as DNA: TGTGCCAGCAGCGGGAGCAATCAGCCCCAGCATTTT. This chain links TRBV6-6 with TRBJ1-5; no firm D call. Trimming took 6 bases from V and 1 from J, leaving 4 bases between them. The CDR3 is 12 residues long. Germline loops: CDR1 MNHNY, CDR2 SVGAGI (reference sequence).

A single count supports this clone. The rearrangement links TRBV30 to TRBJ2-2; D might be TRBD2 (6 bases). The CDR3 runs 15 residues. With 0 bases removed from V and 5 bases from J, the gap between germline ends came to 13 bases. From germline, CDR1 is GTSNPN and CDR2 SVGIG (reference sequence). Here the CDR3 reads CAWSVGGAMTGELFF. As DNA, the CDR3 is TGTGCCTGGAGTGTAGGAGGGGCGATGACCGGGGAGCTGTTTTTT.

The chain combines TRBV7-9 with TRBJ2-7; 14 bases map to TRBD2. Trimming cost V 3 bases and J 3 bases; bases outside gene matches: 4. The CDR3 contains 16 residues. From germline, CDR1 is SEHNR and CDR2 FQNEAQ (reference sequence). The CDR3: CASSFGLAGGLYEQYF. The DNA for the CDR3 is TGTGCCAGCAGCTTTGGACTAGCGGGGGGTCTCTACGAGCAGTACTTC. Using reference TRBV7-9 and TRBJ2-7 for the parts outside the CDR3, the full variable domain is DTGVSQNPRHKITKRGQNVTFRCDPISEHNRLYWYRQTLGQGPEFLTYFQNEAQLEKSRLLSDRFSAERPKGSFSTLEIQRTEQGDSAMYLCASSFGLAGGLYEQYFGPGTRLTVT.